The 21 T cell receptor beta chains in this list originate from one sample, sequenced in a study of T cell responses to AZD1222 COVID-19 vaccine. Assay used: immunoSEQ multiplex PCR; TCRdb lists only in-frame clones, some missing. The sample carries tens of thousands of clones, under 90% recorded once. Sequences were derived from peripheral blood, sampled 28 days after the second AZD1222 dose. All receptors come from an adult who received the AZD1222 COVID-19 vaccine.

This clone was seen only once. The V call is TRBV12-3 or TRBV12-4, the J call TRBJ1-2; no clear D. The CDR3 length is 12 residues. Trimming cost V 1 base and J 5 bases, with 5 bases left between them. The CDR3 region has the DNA TGTGCCAGCAGTTTAGTTGAGTATGGCTACACCTTC. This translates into CASSLVEYGYTF.

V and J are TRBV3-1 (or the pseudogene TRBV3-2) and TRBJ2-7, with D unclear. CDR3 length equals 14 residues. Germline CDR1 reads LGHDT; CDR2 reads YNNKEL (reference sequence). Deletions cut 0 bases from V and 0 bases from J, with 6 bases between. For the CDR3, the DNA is TGTGCCAGCAGCCAAGATATGGTCTCCTACGAGCAGTACTTC. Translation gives CASSQDMVSYEQYF.

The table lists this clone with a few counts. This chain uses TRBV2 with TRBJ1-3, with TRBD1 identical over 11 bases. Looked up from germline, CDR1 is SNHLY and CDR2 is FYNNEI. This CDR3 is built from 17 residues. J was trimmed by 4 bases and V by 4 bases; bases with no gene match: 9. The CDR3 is CASSGGQGATVGNTIYF. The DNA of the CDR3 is TGTGCCAGCAGTGGCGGACAGGGGGCAACGGTGGGAAACACCATATATTTT.

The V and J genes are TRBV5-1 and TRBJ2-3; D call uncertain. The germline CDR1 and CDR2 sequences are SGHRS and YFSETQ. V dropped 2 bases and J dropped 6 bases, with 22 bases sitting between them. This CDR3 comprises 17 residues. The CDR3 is CASSLNGPVLDSDTQYF. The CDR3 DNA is TGCGCCAGCAGCTTAAATGGGCCGGTCCTAGACTCTGATACGCAGTATTTT.

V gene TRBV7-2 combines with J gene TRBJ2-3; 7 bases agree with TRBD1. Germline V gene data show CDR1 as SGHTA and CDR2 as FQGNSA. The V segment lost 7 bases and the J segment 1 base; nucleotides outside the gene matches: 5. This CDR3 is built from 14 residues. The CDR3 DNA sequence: TGTGCCAGCAACCCCGACAGGGGCACAGATACGCAGTATTTT. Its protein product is CASNPDRGTDTQYF.

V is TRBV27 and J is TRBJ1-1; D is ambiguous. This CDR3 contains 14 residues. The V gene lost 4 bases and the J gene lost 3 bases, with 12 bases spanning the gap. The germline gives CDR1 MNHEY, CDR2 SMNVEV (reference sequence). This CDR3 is CASSSVVSYTEAFF. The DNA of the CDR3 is TGTGCCAGCAGTTCCGTCGTCAGCTACACTGAAGCTTTCTTT.

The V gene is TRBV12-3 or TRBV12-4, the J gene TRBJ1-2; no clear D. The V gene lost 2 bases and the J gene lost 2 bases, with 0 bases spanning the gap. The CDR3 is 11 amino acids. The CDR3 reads CASSLNYGYTF. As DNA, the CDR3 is TGTGCCAGCAGTTTAAACTATGGCTACACCTTC.

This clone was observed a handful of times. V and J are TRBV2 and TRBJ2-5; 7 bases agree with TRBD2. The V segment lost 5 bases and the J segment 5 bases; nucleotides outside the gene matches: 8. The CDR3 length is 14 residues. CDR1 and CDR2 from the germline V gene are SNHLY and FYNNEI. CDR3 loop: CASSTIAGGETQYF. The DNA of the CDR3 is TGTGCCAGCAGTACTATAGCGGGCGGGGAGACCCAGTACTTC.

CDR3 bases: TGCGCCAGCAGCCCCCCCGGGTCCTACAATGAGCAGTTCTTC. This sequence encodes CASSPPGSYNEQFF. The chain employs TRBV5-1 and TRBJ2-1; D uncertain. The CDR3 has 14 residues. Trimming stripped 4 bases from V and 1 base from J, with 9 bases between. Germline V lookup: CDR1 SGHRS, CDR2 YFSETQ.

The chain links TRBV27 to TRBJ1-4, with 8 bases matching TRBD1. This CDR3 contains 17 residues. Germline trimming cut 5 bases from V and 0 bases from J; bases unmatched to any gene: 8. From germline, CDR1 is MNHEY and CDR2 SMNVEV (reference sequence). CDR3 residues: CASSPIGQGATNEKLFF. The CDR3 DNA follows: TGTGCCAGCAGTCCCATAGGACAGGGTGCAACTAATGAAAAACTGTTTTTT.

This CDR3 reads CASSMGGYSSTDTQYF. In nucleotides, the CDR3 is TGTGCCAGTAGTATGGGGGGGTACTCTAGCACAGATACGCAGTATTTT. The chain employs TRBV19 and TRBJ2-3; 7 bases are shared with TRBD2. The CDR3 has 16 residues. Trimming took 3 bases from V and 0 from J; bases not matched to a gene: 6. The germline V gene has CDR1 LNHDA and CDR2 SQIVND (reference sequence).

The DNA for the CDR3 is TGCGCCAGCAGCTTGGGAGAAGCTAGTGGCTACACCTTC. It yields the protein CASSLGEASGYTF. The chain couples TRBV5-1 to TRBJ1-2; D remains ambiguous. Trimming pared 0 bases from V and 7 bases from J, leaving 10 bases between. Germline lookup yields CDR1 SGHRS and CDR2 YFSETQ. The CDR3 is 13 residues long.

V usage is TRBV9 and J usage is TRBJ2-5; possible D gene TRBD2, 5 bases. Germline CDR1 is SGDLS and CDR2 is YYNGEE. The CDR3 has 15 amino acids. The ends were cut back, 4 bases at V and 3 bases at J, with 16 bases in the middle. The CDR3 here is CASSSDRDVEETQYF. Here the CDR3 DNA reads TGTGCCAGCAGCTCGGACCGGGATGTTGAAGAGACCCAGTACTTC.

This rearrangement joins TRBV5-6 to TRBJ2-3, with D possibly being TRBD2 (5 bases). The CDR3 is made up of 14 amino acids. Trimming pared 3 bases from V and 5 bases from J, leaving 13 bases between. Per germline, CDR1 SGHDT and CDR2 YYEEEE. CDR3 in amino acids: CASSSYTGKDTQYF. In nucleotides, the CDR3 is TGTGCCAGCAGCTCCTACACGGGGAAAGATACGCAGTATTTT.

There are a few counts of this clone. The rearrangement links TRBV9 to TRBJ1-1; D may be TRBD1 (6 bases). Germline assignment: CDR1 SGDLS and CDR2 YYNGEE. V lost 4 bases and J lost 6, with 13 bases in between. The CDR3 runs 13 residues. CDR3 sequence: CASSFRGGSEAFF. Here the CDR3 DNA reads TGTGCCAGCAGCTTCAGGGGTGGTTCTGAAGCTTTCTTT. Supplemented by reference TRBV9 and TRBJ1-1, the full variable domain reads DSGVTQTPKHLITATGQRVTLRCSPRSGDLSVYWYQQSLDQGLQFLIQYYNGEERAKGNILERFSAQQFPDLHSELNLSSLELGDSALYFCASSFRGGSEAFFGQGTRLTVV.

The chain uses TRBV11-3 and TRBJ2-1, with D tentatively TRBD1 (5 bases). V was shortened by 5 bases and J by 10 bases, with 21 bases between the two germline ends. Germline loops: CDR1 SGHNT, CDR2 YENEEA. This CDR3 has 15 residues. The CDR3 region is CASSRSQGDLREQFF. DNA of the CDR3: TGTGCCAGCAGCCGCTCCCAGGGTGACCTTCGGGAGCAGTTCTTC.

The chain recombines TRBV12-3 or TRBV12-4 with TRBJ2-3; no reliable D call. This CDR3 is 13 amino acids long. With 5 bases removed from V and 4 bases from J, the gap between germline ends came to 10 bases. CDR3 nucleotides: TGTGCCAGCAGTCCCCAGCTCGCAGATACGCAGTATTTT. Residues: CASSPQLADTQYF.

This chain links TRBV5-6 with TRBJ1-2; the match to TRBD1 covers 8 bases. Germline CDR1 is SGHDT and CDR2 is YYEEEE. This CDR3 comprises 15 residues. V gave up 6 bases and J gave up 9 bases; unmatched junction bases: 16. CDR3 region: CASNLWGTGGWSYTF. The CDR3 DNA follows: TGTGCCAGCAACCTGTGGGGCACAGGGGGATGGAGCTACACCTTC.

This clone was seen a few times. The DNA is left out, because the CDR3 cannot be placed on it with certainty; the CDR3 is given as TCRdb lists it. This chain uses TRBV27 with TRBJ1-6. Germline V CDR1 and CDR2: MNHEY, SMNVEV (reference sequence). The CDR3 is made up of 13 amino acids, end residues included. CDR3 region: CASSTSGETPLHF.

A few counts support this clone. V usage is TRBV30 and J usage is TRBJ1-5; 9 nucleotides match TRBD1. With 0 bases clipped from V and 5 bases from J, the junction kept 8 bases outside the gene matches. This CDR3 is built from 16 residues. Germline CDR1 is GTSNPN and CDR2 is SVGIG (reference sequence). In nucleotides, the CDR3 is TGTGCCTGGAGTGTGGGGACAGGGAGTTTGTATCAGCCCCAGCATTTT. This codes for CAWSVGTGSLYQPQHF.

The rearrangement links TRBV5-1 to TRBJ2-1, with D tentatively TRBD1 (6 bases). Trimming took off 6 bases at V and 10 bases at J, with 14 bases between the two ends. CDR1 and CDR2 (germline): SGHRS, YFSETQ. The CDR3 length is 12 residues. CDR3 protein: CASTGVGGEQFF. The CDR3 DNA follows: TGCGCCAGCACAGGGGTCGGCGGCGAGCAGTTCTTC.